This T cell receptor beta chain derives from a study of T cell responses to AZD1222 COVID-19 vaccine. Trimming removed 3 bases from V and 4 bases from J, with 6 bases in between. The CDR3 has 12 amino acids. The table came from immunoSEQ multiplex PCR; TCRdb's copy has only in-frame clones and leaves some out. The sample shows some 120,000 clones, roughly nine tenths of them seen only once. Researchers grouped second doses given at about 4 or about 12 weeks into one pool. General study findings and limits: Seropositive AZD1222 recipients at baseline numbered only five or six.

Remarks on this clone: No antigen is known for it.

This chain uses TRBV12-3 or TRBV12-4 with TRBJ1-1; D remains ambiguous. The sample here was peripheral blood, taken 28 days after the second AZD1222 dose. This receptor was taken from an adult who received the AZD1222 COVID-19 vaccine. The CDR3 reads CASSFLATEAFF. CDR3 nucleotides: TGTGCCAGCAGTTTCTTGGCCACTGAAGCTTTCTTT.